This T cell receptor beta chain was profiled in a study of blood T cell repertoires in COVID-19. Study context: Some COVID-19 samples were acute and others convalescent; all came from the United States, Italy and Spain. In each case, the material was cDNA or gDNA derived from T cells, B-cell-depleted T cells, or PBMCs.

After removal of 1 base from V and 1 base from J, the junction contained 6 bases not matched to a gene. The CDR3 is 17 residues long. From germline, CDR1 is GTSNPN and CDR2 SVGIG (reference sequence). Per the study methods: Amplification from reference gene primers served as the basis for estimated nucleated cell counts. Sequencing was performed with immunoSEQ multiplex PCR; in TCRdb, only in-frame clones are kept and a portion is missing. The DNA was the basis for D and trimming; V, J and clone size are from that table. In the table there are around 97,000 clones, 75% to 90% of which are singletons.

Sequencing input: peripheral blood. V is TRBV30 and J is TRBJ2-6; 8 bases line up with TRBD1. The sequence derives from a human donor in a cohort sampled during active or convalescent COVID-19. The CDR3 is CAWSASRGPSGANVLTF. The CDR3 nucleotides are TGTGCCTGGAGTGCTTCCAGGGGGCCGTCTGGGGCCAACGTCCTGACTTTC.